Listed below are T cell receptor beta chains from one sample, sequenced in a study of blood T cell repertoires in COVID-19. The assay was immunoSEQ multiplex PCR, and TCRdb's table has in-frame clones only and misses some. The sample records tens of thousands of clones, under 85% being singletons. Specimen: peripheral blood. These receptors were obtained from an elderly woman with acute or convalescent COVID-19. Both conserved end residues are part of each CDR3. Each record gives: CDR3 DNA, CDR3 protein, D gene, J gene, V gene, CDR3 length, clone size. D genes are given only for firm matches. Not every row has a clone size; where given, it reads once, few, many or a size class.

DNA: TGTGCCAGCAGGTCCGATAGCGGGAGGTCCCAAGAGACCCAGTACTTC
CDR3: CASRSDSGRSQETQYF
D: TRBD2
J: TRBJ2-5
V: TRBV7-2
length: 16
size: few

DNA: TGCAGTGCTAGTGAGCCGTTCGGGGACACTGAAGCTTTCTTT
CDR3: CSASEPFGDTEAFF
D: -
J: TRBJ1-1
V: TRBV20-1
length: 14
size: -

DNA: TGTGCCAGTACTTCCCCCGGGGGGGGGAACACTGAAGCTTTCTTT
CDR3: CASTSPGGGNTEAFF
D: -
J: TRBJ1-1
V: TRBV19
length: 15
size: few

DNA: TGCGCCAGCAGGGCAGGACTAGCGGGTCTCTACAATGAGCAGTTCTTC
CDR3: CASRAGLAGLYNEQFF
D: TRBD2
J: TRBJ2-1
V: TRBV10-2
length: 16
size: -

DNA: TGTGCCAGCAGCTTAACTAGCGCCGGGGAGCTGTTTTTT
CDR3: CASSLTSAGELFF
D: -
J: TRBJ2-2
V: TRBV7-3
length: 13
size: -

DNA: TGTGCCAGTAGTATCGGGCAGGGTCTTTGGAGCAATCAGCCCCAGCATTTT
CDR3: CASSIGQGLWSNQPQHF
D: -
J: TRBJ1-5
V: TRBV19
length: 17
size: -

DNA: TGTGCCAGCAGCACCACAGGGGGCGATGGCACCGGGGAGCTGTTTTTT
CDR3: CASSTTGGDGTGELFF
D: TRBD1
J: TRBJ2-2
V: TRBV9
length: 16
size: -

DNA: TGTGCCAGCAGCCCAGGGATCGACACTGAAGCTTTCTTT
CDR3: CASSPGIDTEAFF
D: -
J: TRBJ1-1
V: TRBV5-4
length: 13
size: -

DNA: TGCGCCAGCAGCCAAGATGACAGGGCGAACTATGGCTACACCTTC
CDR3: CASSQDDRANYGYTF
D: TRBD1
J: TRBJ1-2
V: TRBV4-1
length: 15
size: -

DNA: TGTGCCAGTCTAAGAACGACAGGGGGCGACGGACTTAGCTATGGCTACACCTTC
CDR3: CASLRTTGGDGLSYGYTF
D: TRBD1
J: TRBJ1-2
V: TRBV19
length: 18
size: -

DNA: TGTGCCATCAGTCCCTGGCGAGACAGGCCGCAGGACTGGGGCTACACCTTC
CDR3: CAISPWRDRPQDWGYTF
D: -
J: TRBJ1-2
V: TRBV10-3
length: 17
size: -

DNA: TGTGCCAGCAGCGTAGGGTCCGGGAATCAGCCCCAGCATTTT
CDR3: CASSVGSGNQPQHF
D: -
J: TRBJ1-5
V: TRBV9
length: 14
size: few

DNA: TGTGCCAGTACCAAGGACAGGGGGCAAAATGGCTACACCTTC
CDR3: CASTKDRGQNGYTF
D: TRBD1
J: TRBJ1-2
V: TRBV19
length: 14
size: -

DNA: TGTGCCAGCAGCTTGGGGTCCCTCAGGGCCGGGGAGCTGTTTTTT
CDR3: CASSLGSLRAGELFF
D: -
J: TRBJ2-2
V: TRBV2
length: 15
size: -

DNA: TGTGCCAGCAGCCTCCTACAGGGAGTTAATTCACCCCTCCACTTT
CDR3: CASSLLQGVNSPLHF
D: -
J: TRBJ1-6
V: TRBV7-2
length: 15
size: few

DNA: TGTGCCAGTATTTCGAGGCGGAGCTCCTACAATGAGCAGTTCTTC
CDR3: CASISRRSSYNEQFF
D: -
J: TRBJ2-1
V: TRBV19
length: 15
size: -

DNA: TGTGCCAGCTCACCATGGGGGGAATCTAATGGCTACACCTTC
CDR3: CASSPWGESNGYTF
D: -
J: TRBJ1-2
V: TRBV18
length: 14
size: -

DNA: TGTGCCAGCAGCTTCGCCGGGATTCCGGGGGGCTACACCTTC
CDR3: CASSFAGIPGGYTF
D: -
J: TRBJ1-2
V: TRBV7-2
length: 14
size: -

DNA: TGTGCCAGCAGCTTGGGGGATCCTCAGGGGGCCAATGAAAAACTGTTTTTT
CDR3: CASSLGDPQGANEKLFF
D: TRBD1
J: TRBJ1-4
V: TRBV5-4
length: 17
size: -

DNA: TGTGCCAGTAGTAGGTCGAGCGGGAGGGCGGGAGATACGCAGTATTTT
CDR3: CASSRSSGRAGDTQYF
D: TRBD2
J: TRBJ2-3
V: TRBV19
length: 16
size: -

DNA: TGCGCCAGCAGCTCTGGGGCAGGGGGCCGGGATACGCAGTATTTT
CDR3: CASSSGAGGRDTQYF
D: TRBD1
J: TRBJ2-3
V: TRBV4-3
length: 15
size: -

DNA: TGTGCCAGCAGAACCGGGACTAGCGCCAGAAATGAGCAGTTCTTC
CDR3: CASRTGTSARNEQFF
D: TRBD2
J: TRBJ2-1
V: TRBV7-8
length: 15
size: -

DNA: TGTGCCAGCAGCCCCTCAGGCGGCAATCAGCCCCAGCATTTT
CDR3: CASSPSGGNQPQHF
D: -
J: TRBJ1-5
V: TRBV7-2
length: 14
size: few

DNA: TGTGCCAGTAGCATTACGGTCATGAACACTGAAGCTTTCTTT
CDR3: CASSITVMNTEAFF
D: -
J: TRBJ1-1
V: TRBV19
length: 14
size: -

DNA: TGTGCCAGTATCTCAGCCGGGAAGGAGAGTGGCTACACCTTC
CDR3: CASISAGKESGYTF
D: -
J: TRBJ1-2
V: TRBV19
length: 14
size: -

DNA: TGTGCCATCAGTGTAGGGTCCCACAGGGGGATGGGCTATGGCTACACCTTC
CDR3: CAISVGSHRGMGYGYTF
D: TRBD1
J: TRBJ1-2
V: TRBV10-3
length: 17
size: -

DNA: TGCAGCGTTGAGACCCCGGACAGGGGCATCTCCTACAATGAGCAGTTCTTC
CDR3: CSVETPDRGISYNEQFF
D: TRBD1
J: TRBJ2-1
V: TRBV29-1
length: 17
size: -

DNA: TGTGCCAGCAGCCGGAGTAGCGGGGTGGGTTCCTACGAGCAGTACTTC
CDR3: CASSRSSGVGSYEQYF
D: TRBD2
J: TRBJ2-7
V: TRBV7-9
length: 16
size: -